This T cell receptor beta chain was identified in a study of cytomegalovirus exposure and HLA in healthy donors. V lost 4 bases and J lost 5; bases outside the gene matches: 5. Germline CDR1 is MNHEY and CDR2 is SVGAGI. The CDR3 contains 14 residues. It was with 60 Vbeta and 13 Jbeta primers that the PCR ran. Per the original data handling: An analysis that came later counted some 81 million unique TCR beta chains, some 11 million shared. Some clones are missing from TCRdb's copy, which holds only in-frame ones; the method was immunoSEQ multiplex PCR. The V and J calls and clone size come from that table; D and trimming were worked out from the DNA. Among under 300,000 clones listed, around 81% were seen once.

Sequences were obtained from PBMCs. The chain recombines TRBV6-5 with TRBJ2-7, with 10 bases that match TRBD1. The receptor's source is a woman aged 60-70 years in good health and CMV-seropositive. The CDR3 sequence is CASSSGTGVHEQYF. Here the CDR3 DNA reads TGTGCCAGCAGTTCCGGGACAGGGGTCCACGAGCAGTACTTC.